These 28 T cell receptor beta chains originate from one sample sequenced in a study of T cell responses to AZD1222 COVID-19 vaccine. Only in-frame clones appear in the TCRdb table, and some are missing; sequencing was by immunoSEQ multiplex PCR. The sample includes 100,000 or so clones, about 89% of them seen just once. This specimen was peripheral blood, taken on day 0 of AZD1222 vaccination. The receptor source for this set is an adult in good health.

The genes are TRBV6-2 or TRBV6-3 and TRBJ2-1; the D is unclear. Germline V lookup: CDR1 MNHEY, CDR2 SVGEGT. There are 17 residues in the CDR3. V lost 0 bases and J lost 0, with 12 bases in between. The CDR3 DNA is TGTGCCAGCAGTTACTCAGGCCATCGGAGCTCCTACAATGAGCAGTTCTTC. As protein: CASSYSGHRSSYNEQFF.

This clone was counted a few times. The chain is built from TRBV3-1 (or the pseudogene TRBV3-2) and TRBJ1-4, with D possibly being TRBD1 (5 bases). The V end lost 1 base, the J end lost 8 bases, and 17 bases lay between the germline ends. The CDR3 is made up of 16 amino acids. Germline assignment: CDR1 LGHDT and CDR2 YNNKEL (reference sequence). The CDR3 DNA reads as TGTGCCAGCAGCCAAGGTCGCCAGGGAAGGAAGGAAAAACTGTTTTTT. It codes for CASSQGRQGRKEKLFF.

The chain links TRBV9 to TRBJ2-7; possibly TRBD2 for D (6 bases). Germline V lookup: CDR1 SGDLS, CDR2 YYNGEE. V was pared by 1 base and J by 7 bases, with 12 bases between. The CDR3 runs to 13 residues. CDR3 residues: CASSVSTSSEQYF. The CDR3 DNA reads TGTGCCAGCAGCGTAAGCACTAGCAGTGAGCAGTACTTC.

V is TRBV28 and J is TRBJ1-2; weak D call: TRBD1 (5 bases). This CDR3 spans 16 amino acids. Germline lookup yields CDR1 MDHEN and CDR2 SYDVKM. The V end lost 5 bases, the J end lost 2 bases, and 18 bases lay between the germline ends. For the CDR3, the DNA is TGTGCCAGCAGTCGAGACCCTGAGGGACCCAACTATGGCTACACCTTC. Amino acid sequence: CASSRDPEGPNYGYTF.

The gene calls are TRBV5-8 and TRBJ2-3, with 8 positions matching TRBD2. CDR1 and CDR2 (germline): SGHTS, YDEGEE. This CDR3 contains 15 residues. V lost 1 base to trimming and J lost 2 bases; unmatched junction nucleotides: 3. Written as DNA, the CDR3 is TGTGCCAGCAGCTTGATCGGGGGGGCCACAGATACGCAGTATTTT. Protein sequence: CASSLIGGATDTQYF. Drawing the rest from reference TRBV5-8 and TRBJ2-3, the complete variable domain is EAGVTQSPTHLIKTRGQQATLRCSPISGHTSVYWYQQALGLGLQFLLWYDEGEERNRGNFPPRFSGRQFPNYSSELNVNALELEDSALYLCASSLIGGATDTQYFGPGTRLTVL.

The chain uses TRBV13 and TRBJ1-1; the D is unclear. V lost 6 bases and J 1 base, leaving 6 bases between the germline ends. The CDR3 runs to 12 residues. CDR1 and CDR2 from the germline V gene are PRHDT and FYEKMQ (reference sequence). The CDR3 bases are TGTGCCAGCAGTGTCGAGAACACTGAAGCTTTCTTT. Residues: CASSVENTEAFF.

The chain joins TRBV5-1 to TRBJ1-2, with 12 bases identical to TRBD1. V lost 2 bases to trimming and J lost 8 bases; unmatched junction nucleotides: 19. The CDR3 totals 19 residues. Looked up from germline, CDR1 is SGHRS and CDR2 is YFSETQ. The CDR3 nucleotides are TGCGCCAGCAGCTTCTACGATATTACCCCGGGACAGGGGGCTAAGGGCTACACCTTC. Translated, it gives CASSFYDITPGQGAKGYTF.

The CDR3 DNA sequence: TGTGCCAGCAGCTGGTGGGCCCGCTCCTATAATTCACCCCTCCACTTT. Its protein product is CASSWWARSYNSPLHF. V usage is TRBV5-6 and J usage is TRBJ1-6, with unresolved D. This CDR3 is built from 16 residues. Germline V CDR1 and CDR2: SGHDT, YYEEEE. Trimming stripped 3 bases from V and 0 bases from J, with 10 bases between.

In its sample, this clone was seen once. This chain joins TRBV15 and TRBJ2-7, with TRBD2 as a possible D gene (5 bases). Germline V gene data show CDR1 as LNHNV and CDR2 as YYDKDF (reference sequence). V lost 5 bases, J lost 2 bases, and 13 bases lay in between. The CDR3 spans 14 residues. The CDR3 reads CATSGSGDAYEQYF. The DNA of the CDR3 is TGTGCCACCAGCGGCAGCGGAGACGCCTACGAGCAGTACTTC.

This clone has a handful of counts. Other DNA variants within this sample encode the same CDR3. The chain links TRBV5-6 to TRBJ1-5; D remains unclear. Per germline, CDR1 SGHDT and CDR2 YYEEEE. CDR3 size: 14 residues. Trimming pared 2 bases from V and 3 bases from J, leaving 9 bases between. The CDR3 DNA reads TGTGCCAGCAGCTTTCATGGATTCAATCAGCCCCAGCATTTT. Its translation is CASSFHGFNQPQHF.

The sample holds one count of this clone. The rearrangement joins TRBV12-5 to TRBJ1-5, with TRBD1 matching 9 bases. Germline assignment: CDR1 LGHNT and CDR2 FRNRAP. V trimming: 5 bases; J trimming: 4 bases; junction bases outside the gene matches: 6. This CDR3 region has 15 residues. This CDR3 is CASGVRDRENQPQHF. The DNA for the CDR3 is TGTGCTAGTGGTGTGCGGGACAGGGAAAATCAGCCCCAGCATTTT.

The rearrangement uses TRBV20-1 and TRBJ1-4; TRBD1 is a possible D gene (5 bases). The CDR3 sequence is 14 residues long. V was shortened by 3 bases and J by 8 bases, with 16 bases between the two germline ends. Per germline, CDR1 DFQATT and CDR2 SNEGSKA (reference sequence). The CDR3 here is CSASNPGLNEKLFF. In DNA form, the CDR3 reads TGCAGTGCTAGTAATCCAGGGCTAAACGAAAAACTGTTTTTT.

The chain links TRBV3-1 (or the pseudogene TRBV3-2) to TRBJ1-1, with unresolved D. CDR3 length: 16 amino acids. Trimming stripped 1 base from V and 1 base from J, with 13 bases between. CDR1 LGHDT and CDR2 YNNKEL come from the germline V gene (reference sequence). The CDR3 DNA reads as TGTGCCAGCAGCCAAGTAATAGGACGGAGGAACACTGAAGCTTTCTTT. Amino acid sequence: CASSQVIGRRNTEAFF.

The CDR3 DNA is TGTGCCAGCGTCCTTAGCGGGACTTACGAGCAGTACTTC. It yields the protein CASVLSGTYEQYF. The rearrangement uses TRBV28 and TRBJ2-7; 8 nucleotides line up with TRBD2. The V and J ends lost 8 bases and 4 bases, in that order; junction bases with no gene match: 7. Per the germline V gene, CDR1 is MDHEN and CDR2 is SYDVKM. The CDR3 is made up of 13 amino acids.

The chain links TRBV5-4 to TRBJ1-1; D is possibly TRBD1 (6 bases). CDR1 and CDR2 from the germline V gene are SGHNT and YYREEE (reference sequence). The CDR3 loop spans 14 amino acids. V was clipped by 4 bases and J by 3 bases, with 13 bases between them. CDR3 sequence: CASSVTGSYTEAFF. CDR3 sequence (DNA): TGTGCCAGCAGCGTTACAGGGAGTTACACTGAAGCTTTCTTT.

This CDR3 is CASSRQGARVNEKLFF. CDR3 in DNA: TGTGCCAGCAGCAGACAGGGGGCGCGGGTGAATGAAAAACTGTTTTTT. This chain joins TRBV9 and TRBJ1-4; 10 nucleotides line up with TRBD1. V dropped 4 bases and J dropped 5; count of bases not matched to a gene: 8. Germline CDR1 SGDLS, CDR2 YYNGEE. The length of the CDR3 is 16 residues. Combining the CDR3 with reference TRBV9 and TRBJ1-4 gives the whole variable domain DSGVTQTPKHLITATGQRVTLRCSPRSGDLSVYWYQQSLDQGLQFLIQYYNGEERAKGNILERFSAQQFPDLHSELNLSSLELGDSALYFCASSRQGARVNEKLFFGSGTQLSVL.

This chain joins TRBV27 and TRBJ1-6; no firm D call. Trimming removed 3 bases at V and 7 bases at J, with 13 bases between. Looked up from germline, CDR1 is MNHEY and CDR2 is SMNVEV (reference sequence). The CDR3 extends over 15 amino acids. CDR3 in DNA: TGTGCCAGCAGTTTCCTGGCGCAGTGGAATTCACCCCTCCACTTT. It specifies CASSFLAQWNSPLHF.

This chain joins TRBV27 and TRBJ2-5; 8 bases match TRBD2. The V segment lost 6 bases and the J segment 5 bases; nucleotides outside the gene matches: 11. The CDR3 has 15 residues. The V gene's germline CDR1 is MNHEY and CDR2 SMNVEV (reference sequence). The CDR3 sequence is CASSSIAGGRETQYF. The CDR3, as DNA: TGTGCCAGCAGCTCGATCGCGGGGGGCCGGGAGACCCAGTACTTC.

The CDR3 DNA is TGCGCCAGCTCGGGACAGGGACAAGAGACCCAGTACTTC. This translates into CASSGQGQETQYF. This chain uses TRBV5-1 with TRBJ2-5; 9 bases fit TRBD1. The J segment lost 2 bases and the V segment lost 7 bases, leaving 3 bases of the junction unmatched. This CDR3 comprises 13 residues. Germline CDR1 and CDR2: SGHRS and YFSETQ.

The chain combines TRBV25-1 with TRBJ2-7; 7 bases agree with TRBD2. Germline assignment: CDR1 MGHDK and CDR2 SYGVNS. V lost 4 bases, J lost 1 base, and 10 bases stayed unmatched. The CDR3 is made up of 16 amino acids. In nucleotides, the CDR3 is TGTGCCAGCAGTGCCCGTTCGGGGGGTCGATCCTACGAGCAGTACTTC. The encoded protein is CASSARSGGRSYEQYF.

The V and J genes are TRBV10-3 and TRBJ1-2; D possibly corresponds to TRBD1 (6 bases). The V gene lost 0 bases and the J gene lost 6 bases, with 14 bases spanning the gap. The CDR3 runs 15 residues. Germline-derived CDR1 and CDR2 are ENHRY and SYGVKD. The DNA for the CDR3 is TGTGCCATCAGTGAGTCGGCAGGGGAGGGGGATGGCTACACCTTC. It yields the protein CAISESAGEGDGYTF.

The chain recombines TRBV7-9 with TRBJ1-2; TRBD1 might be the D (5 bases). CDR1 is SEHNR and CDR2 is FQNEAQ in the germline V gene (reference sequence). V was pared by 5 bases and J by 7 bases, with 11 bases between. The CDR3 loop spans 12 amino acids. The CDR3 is CASSIRDFGYTF. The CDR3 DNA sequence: TGTGCCAGCAGCATAAGGGACTTTGGCTACACCTTC.

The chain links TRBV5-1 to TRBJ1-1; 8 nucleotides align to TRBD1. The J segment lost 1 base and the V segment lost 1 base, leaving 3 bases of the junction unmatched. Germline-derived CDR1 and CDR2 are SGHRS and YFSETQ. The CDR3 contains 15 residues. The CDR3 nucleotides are TGCGCCAGCAGCTTGTTGGGACAGGCGAACACTGAAGCTTTCTTT. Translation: CASSLLGQANTEAFF.

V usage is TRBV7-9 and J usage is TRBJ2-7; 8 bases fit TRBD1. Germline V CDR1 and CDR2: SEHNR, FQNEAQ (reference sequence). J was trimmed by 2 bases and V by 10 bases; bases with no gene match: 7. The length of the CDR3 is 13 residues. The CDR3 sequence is CATMDRVTYEQYF. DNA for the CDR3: TGTGCCACGATGGACAGGGTGACCTACGAGCAGTACTTC.

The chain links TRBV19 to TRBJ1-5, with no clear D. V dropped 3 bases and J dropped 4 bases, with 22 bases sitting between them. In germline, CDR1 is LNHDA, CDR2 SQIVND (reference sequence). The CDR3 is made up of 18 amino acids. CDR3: CASSILRSLQDGNQPQHF. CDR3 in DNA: TGTGCCAGTAGTATTCTAAGGTCTTTGCAGGACGGAAATCAGCCCCAGCATTTT.

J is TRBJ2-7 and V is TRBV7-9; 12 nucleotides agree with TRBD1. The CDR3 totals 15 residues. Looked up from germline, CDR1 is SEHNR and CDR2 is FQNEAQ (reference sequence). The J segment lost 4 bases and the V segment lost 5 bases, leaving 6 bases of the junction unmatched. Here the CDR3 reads CASSQGTGGSYEQYF. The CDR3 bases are TGTGCCAGCAGCCAGGGGACAGGGGGCTCGTACGAGCAGTACTTC.

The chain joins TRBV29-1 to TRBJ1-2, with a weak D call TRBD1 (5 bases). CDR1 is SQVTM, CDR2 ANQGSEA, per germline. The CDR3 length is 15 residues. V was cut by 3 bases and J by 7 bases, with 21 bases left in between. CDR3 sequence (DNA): TGCAGCGTTGAGGGATTGGGGACCTCAGACTCTGGCTACACCTTC. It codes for CSVEGLGTSDSGYTF.

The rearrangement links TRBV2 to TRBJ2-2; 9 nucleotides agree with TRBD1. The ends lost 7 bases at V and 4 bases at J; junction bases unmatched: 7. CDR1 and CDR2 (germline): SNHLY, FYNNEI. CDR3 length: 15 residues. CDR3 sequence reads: CASTPDRGGTGELFF. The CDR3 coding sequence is TGTGCCAGCACTCCGGACAGGGGTGGCACCGGGGAGCTGTTTTTT.